What follows describes a single T cell receptor (beta chain). Its antigen is not yet known. Base qualities are missing; no much larger clone stands one base away. This entry is derived from a study of shared clonotypes between healthy human individuals (dated by TCRdb to the early 2020s). For context, the study as a whole: A few men and two women, aged 18 to 49 years, made up the cohort. The study deeply sequenced blood TCR repertoires of five healthy adults to estimate repertoire size and the extent of clonotype sharing between individuals. Per donor, leukapheresis produced somewhere between about 0.85 and 10 billion PBMCs. For each donor, three plates each were used for CD4 naive and CD4 memory, two plates were used for CD8 naive, and one plate was used for CD8 memory. To increase sequencing depth and limit assay-specific biases, different laboratories used diverse techniques to prepare libraries and sequence TCR repertoires.

Using the deep immunoSEQ assay, TCR CDR3 regions were amplified from genomic DNA by multiplex PCR. Extracted genomic DNA from each cell subset was spread evenly across all wells of several immunoSEQ 96-well plates, with each plate serving as a replicate. Each replicate PCR for sorted subsets received about 210 ng genomic DNA, equal to about 29,000 T cell genomes. The purified libraries were quantified using a Qubit 3.0 fluorometer, sized with a Bioanalyzer 2100, and then quantified again using the KAPA Library Quantification kit. Every immunoSEQ 96-well plate was sequenced on a dedicated single-read 150-cycle Illumina NextSeq 550 flow cell. On the study's bioinformatics: Because only junctional sequences without quality scores were contained in the immunoSEQ output, filtering matching that applied to full-length reads could not be performed. To assign V/J genes and CDR3, sequences were annotated against IMGT germline references using PyIR, a Python wrapper for IgBLAST v1.9. Any read was removed if the V/J assignment was weak (E-value above 1e-6), the CDR3 was missing, or the read contained stop codons, out-of-frame junctions, or ambiguous translated residues. A V3J clonotype was defined by an identical inferred V gene, J gene, and CDR3 amino acid sequence. Percentage overlap between repertoires was calculated by dividing the number of shared unique clonotypes by the size of the smaller repertoire. Repertoire richness was assessed with RTK rarefaction, the Chao1 estimator, and Recon v2.1 estimates of unobserved clonotypes. Generation probabilities were computed with OLGA for all TCRbeta clonotypes obtained by the gDNA method from a handful of donors. Sourced from immuneACCESS, this table was stored by TCRdb with only in-frame sequences that have V and J called. A share of the clones is absent; for the studies checked, an unresolved V gene accounts for under half, and the remainder has no known explanation. That table is the source of V, J and clone size, and D and trimming were worked out from the DNA. This sample lists some 1.5 million clones; 95% to 99% were detected once. Jointly, the top ten make up 0.4% to 0.45% of the sample.

The paper as a whole reports these results and caveats: Only blood was sampled, and tissue TCR repertoires likely differ from those in blood. Compared with non-shared clonotypes, clonotypes shared by all four sorted-subset donors had higher generation probabilities. Because the study included a small number of donors, the genetic and exposure-history diversity represented was limited. Pairwise subsampling indicated that sequencing depth was expected to affect the degree of clonotype sharing among donors. Around 5% of naive CD4, 3.5% of naive CD8, about 2.1% of memory CD4, and 0.35% to 0.5% of memory CD8 clonotypes were shared across several donors. Incomplete sequencing was indicated by rarefaction of sorted-subset datasets, despite the large sequencing depth. Estimated clonotype richness was generally larger for naive than for memory subsets.

Donors were healthy HIV-negative adults with no recently reported acute infections or vaccinations. Every donor was a Caucasian adult residing in Nashville, Tennessee, USA. CD4+ T cells were enriched by magnetic negative selection; naive cells were then positively selected on CD45RA, and the negative fraction formed the memory subset. After blood collection by leukapheresis, PBMCs were isolated using Ficoll-Histopaque density gradient centrifugation and then cryopreserved in the vapor phase of liquid nitrogen. Analytical flow cytometry was used to check the purity and quantity of each magnetically sorted T cell population. Each sorted fraction had its genomic DNA isolated and then quantified by UV absorbance on a Nanodrop 2000c. The CDR3 numbers 17 residues from cysteine through phenylalanine. Just CDR3 DNA is preserved here, 51 bases in frame from base 1. CDR1 and CDR2 (KGHSH, LQKENI) derive from the germline V gene. V is pruned by 5 bases and J by 7 bases, leaving 10 bases of the junction without a gene match.

The rearranged chain carries TRBV18 and TRBJ2-2; 13 central bases correspond to TRBD2. The specimen was naive CD4+ T cells sorted from blood. This specimen's cell subset or site label, interpreted: CD45RA+ positively selected. This receptor was identified in a man aged 25-45 years in good health. For the CDR3, the sequence is CASSTLRTSGSVGELFF. The DNA reads as follows: TGTGCCAGCTCAACCCTCCGGACTAGCGGGAGTGTCGGGGAGCTGTTTTTT.